A single sample is the source of the 10 T cell receptor beta chains below, sequenced in a study of blood T cells in healthy people across ages. A J-beta primer mix and a sample-barcoded 5' primer were used in a second PCR of about 7 to 11 cycles. TCRdb reanalysed the 5' RACE reads using MiXCR and keeps one entry per CDR3 protein. The sample comprises roughly 1.7 million distinct CDR3 sequences, about 35% of which are singletons, and about 11% rests with the top ten. The sequenced sample was blood. The receptors here all came from a woman under 40 in good health.

The chain links TRBV5-1 to TRBJ1-1; D is unresolved. Germline lookup yields CDR1 SGHRS and CDR2 YFSETQ. Trimming took 1 base from V and 10 from J, leaving 11 bases between them. This CDR3 spans 12 amino acids. CDR3: CASSLFGMGAFF. CDR3 in DNA: TGCGCCAGCAGCTTGTTCGGAATGGGAGCTTTCTTT.

V and J are TRBV29-1 and TRBJ1-1; 12 bases map to TRBD1. The CDR3 has 15 residues. Germline assignment: CDR1 SQVTM and CDR2 ANQGSEA. Losses at the gene ends were 4 bases for V and 3 bases for J; bases not matched to a gene: 6. CDR3 bases: TGCAGCGTTGCGGGACAGGGGGCTTTGGACACTGAAGCTTTCTTT. Translating gives CSVAGQGALDTEAFF.

To note about this clonotype: It may be a read error: a sequence one base away is much more abundant. The chain is built from TRBV5-4 and TRBJ2-3, with 9 nucleotides matching TRBD2. Germline CDR1 reads SGHNT; CDR2 reads YYREEE (reference sequence). The CDR3 length is 15 residues. J gave up 0 bases and V 5 bases, and 4 bases lay outside the gene matches. CDR3 DNA sequence: TGTGCCAGCAGGTCTACTAGCGGGAGCACAGATACGCAGTATTTT. Protein sequence: CASRSTSGSTDTQYF. Full variable domain (outside the CDR3, taken from reference TRBV5-4 and TRBJ2-3): ETGVTQSPTHLIKTRGQQVTLRCSSQSGHNTVSWYQQALGQGPQFIFQYYREEENGRGNFPPRFSGLQFPNYSSELNVNALELDDSALYLCASRSTSGSTDTQYFGPGTRLTVL.

This clonotype was detected a few times. V is TRBV9 and J is TRBJ1-1, with 7 bases that match TRBD1. The germline CDR1 and CDR2 sequences are SGDLS and YYNGEE. This CDR3 spans 15 amino acids. J lost 1 base, V lost 1 base, and 4 bases had no gene match. The CDR3 DNA reads as TGTGCCAGCAGCGTATCAGGGGGGTGGAACACTGAAGCTTTCTTT. Translating it yields CASSVSGGWNTEAFF.

J is TRBJ2-3 and V is TRBV5-1; D call uncertain. V lost 4 bases and J 3 bases, leaving 9 bases between the germline ends. This CDR3 is 13 amino acids long. Looked up from germline, CDR1 is SGHRS and CDR2 is YFSETQ. CDR3 in amino acids: CASSGVGTDTQYF. DNA for the CDR3: TGCGCCAGCAGCGGGGTGGGGACAGATACGCAGTATTTT.

The CDR3 here is CSAADWGDGYTF. For the CDR3, the DNA is TGCAGTGCCGCCGATTGGGGGGATGGCTACACCTTC. The J gene is TRBJ1-2, the V gene TRBV20-1; the D gene is possibly TRBD1 (5 bases). CDR1 and CDR2 from the germline V gene are DFQATT and SNEGSKA (reference sequence). The CDR3 totals 12 residues. Trimming took off 6 bases at V and 6 bases at J, with 14 bases between the two ends.

This clonotype was counted between two and nine times. The chain recombines TRBV20-1 with TRBJ1-2; D unresolved. V was shortened by 1 base and J by 8 bases, with 14 bases between the two germline ends. Germline V gene data show CDR1 as DFQATT and CDR2 as SNEGSKA (reference sequence). This CDR3 is 13 amino acids long. The CDR3: CSARADYLQGYTF. The CDR3 DNA sequence: TGCAGTGCTAGAGCTGACTACTTACAGGGCTACACCTTC.

This clonotype was seen a few times. This chain connects TRBV10-3 to TRBJ2-1; 12 nucleotides line up with TRBD2. The CDR3 is 19 amino acids. Trimming cost V 2 bases and J 9 bases; bases outside gene matches: 17. Germline V gene data show CDR1 as ENHRY and CDR2 as SYGVKD. The CDR3 protein is CAISETVGLAGGPVAEQFF. CDR3 DNA: TGTGCCATCAGTGAGACGGTAGGCCTAGCGGGAGGGCCCGTGGCTGAGCAGTTCTTC.

This clonotype has only a few counts. This CDR3 reads CSARDSGLAGEGQFF. CDR3 DNA sequence: TGCAGTGCTAGAGACTCGGGACTAGCGGGAGAGGGCCAGTTCTTC. The chain couples TRBV20-1 to TRBJ2-1, with TRBD2 matching over 14 bases. The CDR3 contains 15 residues. The germline V gene encodes CDR1 DFQATT and CDR2 SNEGSKA (reference sequence). V shed 0 bases and J 13 bases; nucleotides not matched to a gene: 8.

The J gene is TRBJ2-1, the V gene TRBV28; D uncertain. CDR3 size: 17 residues. Germline V gene lookup returns CDR1 MDHEN and CDR2 SYDVKM. The V end lost 4 bases, the J end lost 2 bases, and 18 bases lay between the germline ends. Here the CDR3 reads CASSSYPKERPYNEQFF. The CDR3 DNA is TGTGCCAGCAGTTCCTACCCAAAAGAAAGGCCCTACAATGAGCAGTTCTTC.